The present T cell receptor beta chain was sequenced within a study of T-cell memory formation after mild COVID-19. General observations from the study: Whether second-wave clones peaking at day 37 were SARS-CoV-2 specific went unconfirmed. CD8+ contracting clones occupied EMRA, while CD4+ ones occupied mainly CM and EM. Balance between CD4 and CD8 was seen in clones contracting day 15 to 85, and a CD4+ lean was seen in later expanders.

Trimming took 0 bases from V and 4 from J, leaving 15 bases between them. This CDR3 has 16 residues. Per germline, CDR1 MNHEY and CDR2 SVGEGT. UMIs and sample barcodes were carried by the TCR alpha and TCR beta cDNA libraries that 5'RACE produced using constant-segment primers. TCRdb called the 5' RACE reads again in MiXCR, with one record for every CDR3 protein. The sample lists around 110,000 distinct CDR3 sequences, approximately 17% seen once, with 28% in the top ten. In this sample, this clonotype turned up a few times. What it recognizes is unknown. The sequencing input was PBMCs or a T cell subset sorted from them (not recorded which). The clonotype originates from an adult woman who had mild COVID-19 (a few samples of this study predate the infection). Cell type and time point are not known. This chain joins TRBV6-2 or TRBV6-3 and TRBJ1-1; D uncertain. The CDR3 DNA sequence: TGTGCCAGCAGTTACTCGAAATGGATAGTGAGCACTGAAGCTTTCTTT. This encodes CASSYSKWIVSTEAFF.